This T cell receptor (beta chain) was identified during a study of T cell responses to AZD1222 COVID-19 vaccine. This CDR3 contains 19 residues. Assay: immunoSEQ multiplex PCR; the TCRdb copy retains only in-frame clones and omits some. The table records 150,000 to 200,000 clones, 92% of them present only once. This TCR came from an adult in good health. The chain combines TRBV21-1 with TRBJ2-1; TRBD2 is the table's D call, not checked against the DNA. TRBV21-1 is deemed a pseudogene. The sample was peripheral blood, taken on day 0 of AZD1222 vaccination. The CDR3 DNA sequence: TGTGCCAGCAGCGCGCTTTTCCGGGACTTGCTTTTCTCCTACAATGAGCAGTTCTTC. The encoded protein is CASSALFRDLLFSYNEQFF.